Presented here are 6 T cell receptor beta chains from one specimen sequenced in a study of cytomegalovirus exposure and HLA in healthy donors (dated by TCRdb to about 2017). Library creation used the immunoSEQ multiplex PCR assay. A mixture of 60 forward primers for TCR Vbeta segments and 13 reverse primers for TCR Jbeta segments was used in the multiplex PCR. TCRdb took this table from immuneACCESS and kept in-frame rearrangements with V and J called. Such tables lack part of the clones; where checked against another copy, unresolved V genes explain under half of the gap, and the rest is unexplained. A total of approximately 130,000 clones appear in this sample, about 73% of them only once. The ten largest make up around 2.6% of the sample. Material for sequencing was PBMCs. The source is a human donor in good health.

There are a few counts of this clone. The rearrangement uses TRBV19 and TRBJ1-4, with D maybe TRBD1 (6 bases). The CDR3 covers 14 residues. Looked up from germline, CDR1 is LNHDA and CDR2 is SQIVND (reference sequence). With 9 bases removed from V and 7 bases from J, the gap between germline ends came to 18 bases. CDR3 sequence (DNA): TGTGCCAGCTCGGCCTGGGGGCAAAGTGAAAAACTGTTTTTT. Its translation is CASSAWGQSEKLFF.

CDR3 sequence: CSARGGDEQFF. DNA for the CDR3: TGCAGTGCTAGAGGGGGGGACGAGCAGTTCTTC. The gene calls are TRBV20-1 and TRBJ2-1; D is possibly TRBD2 (6 bases). Trimming took 1 base from V and 10 from J, leaving 8 bases between them. Germline V gives CDR1 DFQATT, CDR2 SNEGSKA (reference sequence). The CDR3 covers 11 residues.

V is TRBV6-6 and J is TRBJ2-7; 10 bases are shared with TRBD1. Germline V CDR1 and CDR2: MNHNY, SVGAGI (reference sequence). The CDR3 is 15 residues long. Unmatched junction bases numbered 5, after V lost 0 bases and J lost 6 bases. DNA of the CDR3: TGTGCCAGCAGTTACTCGACAGGGGGCGGGAGCGAGCAGTACTTC. It is translated as CASSYSTGGGSEQYF.

This chain connects TRBV9 to TRBJ2-1; 9 bases are a match to TRBD2. The CDR3 is 16 amino acids. With 3 bases clipped from V and 4 bases from J, the junction kept 8 bases outside the gene matches. The germline V gene has CDR1 SGDLS and CDR2 YYNGEE. The CDR3 here is CASSARAGGRYNEQFF. The DNA of the CDR3 is TGTGCCAGCAGCGCCAGGGCGGGAGGGCGGTACAATGAGCAGTTCTTC.

This chain joins TRBV28 and TRBJ2-1; 7 positions agree with TRBD1. V shed 4 bases and J 2 bases; nucleotides not matched to a gene: 8. The CDR3 contains 16 residues. CDR1 and CDR2 (germline): MDHEN, SYDVKM. The CDR3 loop reads CASSSPRQGPYNEQFF. As DNA, the CDR3 is TGTGCCAGCAGTTCTCCTCGACAGGGACCCTACAATGAGCAGTTCTTC.

The chain recombines TRBV5-5 with TRBJ1-1; possibly TRBD1 for D (6 bases). V lost 2 bases and J lost 4, with 15 bases in between. Germline V gene sequence: CDR1 SGHKS, CDR2 YYEKEE (reference sequence). The CDR3 spans 15 residues. CDR3 DNA: TGTGCCAGCAGCTTCACCTCAGCAGGGGCCACTGAAGCTTTCTTT. Residues: CASSFTSAGATEAFF.